What follows are 23 T cell receptor beta chains derived from one specimen sequenced in a study of blood T cell repertoires in COVID-19. Some clones are missing from TCRdb's copy, which holds only in-frame ones; the method was immunoSEQ multiplex PCR. The sample has 95,000 to 100,000 clones, around 85% seen once. Sequencing was performed on peripheral blood. Receptors were obtained from a woman aged 70-85 years with active or convalescent COVID-19.

The chain combines TRBV30 with TRBJ1-5; a possible D gene is TRBD1 (6 bases). Germline V lookup: CDR1 GTSNPN, CDR2 SVGIG (reference sequence). CDR3 length: 15 amino acids. V gave up 2 bases and J gave up 4 bases, with 15 bases separating them. CDR3 loop: CAWSREGVFNQPQHF. The CDR3 DNA reads as TGTGCCTGGAGTAGAGAGGGGGTTTTTAATCAGCCCCAGCATTTT. Variable domain in full (rest from reference TRBV30 and TRBJ1-5): SQTIHQWPATLVQPVGSPLSLECTVEGTSNPNLYWYRQAAGRGLQLLFYSVGIGQISSEVPQNLSASRPQDRQFILSSKKLLLSDSGFYLCAWSREGVFNQPQHFGDGTRLSIL.

The rearrangement uses TRBV6-2 or TRBV6-3 and TRBJ1-1; D is unclear. Germline assignment: CDR1 MNHEY and CDR2 SVGEGT. The CDR3 sequence is 17 residues long. The germline V and J ends were trimmed by 0 bases and 1 base, with 15 bases remaining between them. CDR3 residues: CASSYSITMRWNTEAFF. CDR3 DNA sequence: TGTGCCAGCAGTTACTCGATAACGATGCGGTGGAACACTGAAGCTTTCTTT.

The chain couples TRBV11-3 to TRBJ2-1, with a weak D call TRBD2 (5 bases). CDR1 is SGHNT, CDR2 YENEEA, per germline. V was pared by 0 bases and J by 2 bases, with 8 bases between. The CDR3 covers 15 residues. CDR3 coding DNA: TGTGCCAGCAGCTTAGAGGTGGGAGCCTACAATGAGCAGTTCTTC. Translated, it gives CASSLEVGAYNEQFF.

There are a few counts of this clone. The rearrangement joins TRBV11-2 to TRBJ2-7; 8 bases map to TRBD2. The CDR3 covers 16 residues. Looked up from germline, CDR1 is SGHAT and CDR2 is FQNNGV. Trimming at V came to 5 bases and at J to 4 bases, leaving 13 bases not matched to a gene. The CDR3 spells CASSPGRGGGSYEQYF. DNA for the CDR3: TGTGCCAGCAGCCCCGGTCGTGGCGGGGGGTCTTACGAGCAGTACTTC.

This clone is a singleton in its sample. The chain couples TRBV5-1 to TRBJ2-3; weak D call: TRBD2 (6 bases). CDR1 is SGHRS and CDR2 is YFSETQ in the germline V gene. V shed 0 bases and J shed 2 bases, with 10 bases lying between them. The CDR3 has 15 residues. The CDR3 sequence: CASSLGLEITDTQYF. The CDR3, as DNA: TGCGCCAGCAGCTTGGGACTAGAAATCACAGATACGCAGTATTTT.

Written as DNA, the CDR3 is TGTGCCAGCAGCCCAGTCGGGAGTTTGAATTCACCCCTCCACTTT. This translates into CASSPVGSLNSPLHF. The chain recombines TRBV7-9 with TRBJ1-6, with D unclear. The CDR3 is 15 residues long. Trimming removed 5 bases from V and 7 bases from J, with 15 bases in between. The germline gives CDR1 SEHNR, CDR2 FQNEAQ (reference sequence).

The chain couples TRBV28 to TRBJ1-3, with D possibly being TRBD1 (6 bases). The CDR3 consists of 16 residues. V dropped 2 bases and J dropped 2 bases, with 13 bases sitting between them. CDR1 is MDHEN and CDR2 is SYDVKM in the germline V gene. CDR3 in amino acids: CASSLIRGATGNTIYF. In nucleotides, the CDR3 is TGTGCCAGCAGTTTAATACGGGGGGCGACTGGAAACACCATATATTTT.

This rearrangement joins TRBV5-6 to TRBJ2-7; D is possibly TRBD1 (5 bases). The V gene's germline CDR1 is SGHDT and CDR2 YYEEEE. CDR3 length: 16 amino acids. V lost 5 bases, J lost 0 bases, and 18 bases lay in between. The CDR3 nucleotides read TGTGCCAGCAGATACAATCAGGGCAAACTCTCCTACGAGCAGTACTTC. Translated: CASRYNQGKLSYEQYF.

The chain carries TRBV6-5 and TRBJ2-1; 8 bases map to TRBD2. Trimming removed 11 bases from V and 9 bases from J; junction bases left unmatched: 18. Germline V CDR1 and CDR2: MNHEY, SVGAGI. The CDR3 runs 15 residues. CDR3 protein: CASKGAGGDLREQFF. Written as DNA, the CDR3 is TGTGCCTCAAAAGGGGCGGGAGGCGACCTTCGTGAGCAGTTCTTC.

The chain uses TRBV4-1 and TRBJ2-5, with 9 bases fitting TRBD1. The CDR3 is 15 residues long. Per the germline V gene, CDR1 is MGHRA and CDR2 is YSYEKL. Trimming cost V 4 bases and J 5 bases; bases outside gene matches: 8. As DNA, the CDR3 is TGCGCCAGCAGCCCGATCGGACAGGGGCTGGAGACCCAGTACTTC. Its protein product is CASSPIGQGLETQYF.

By share of the sample, this clone is medium-sized (0.01 to 0.1%). The chain has TRBV6-1 and TRBJ1-2; 7 bases line up with TRBD1. Germline assignment: CDR1 MNHNS and CDR2 SASEGT. The junction had 6 bases not matched to a gene; V was cut back by 1 base and J by 4 bases. The CDR3 extends over 15 amino acids. The CDR3 is CASSEDDRALYGYTF. Written as DNA, the CDR3 is TGTGCCAGCAGTGAAGACGACAGGGCCCTCTATGGCTACACCTTC.

The chain carries TRBV5-1 and TRBJ1-4, with 8 bases that match TRBD1. V lost 5 bases, J lost 7 bases, and 7 bases stayed unmatched. The CDR3 consists of 14 residues. Germline V gene lookup returns CDR1 SGHRS and CDR2 YFSETQ. The CDR3 loop is CASRLQGGAEKLFF. In nucleotides, the CDR3 is TGCGCCAGCAGGTTACAGGGGGGAGCTGAAAAACTGTTTTTT.

This chain joins TRBV6-5 and TRBJ2-7; 8 bases are a match to TRBD2. CDR1 and CDR2 from the germline V gene are MNHEY and SVGAGI. With V trimmed by 7 bases and J by 7 bases, 9 bases remained unmatched. This CDR3 is built from 13 residues. CDR3: CASKQSGGGEQYF. In DNA form, the CDR3 reads TGTGCCAGCAAACAAAGCGGGGGAGGGGAGCAGTACTTC.

This clone was seen once. The rearrangement links TRBV9 to TRBJ2-3; no firm D call. The length of the CDR3 is 14 residues. With 2 bases removed from V and 0 bases from J, the gap between germline ends came to 7 bases. Per the germline V gene, CDR1 is SGDLS and CDR2 is YYNGEE. The CDR3: CASSVAHSTDTQYF. Written as DNA, the CDR3 is TGTGCCAGCAGCGTCGCACACAGCACAGATACGCAGTATTTT.

V and J are TRBV27 and TRBJ1-6, with TRBD1 as a possible D gene (6 bases). Trimming took off 5 bases at V and 6 bases at J, with 11 bases between the two ends. This CDR3 spans 14 amino acids. Germline V gene sequence: CDR1 MNHEY, CDR2 SMNVEV (reference sequence). CDR3 bases: TGTGCCAGCAGTATACAGGGTTTTAATTCACCCCTCCACTTT. Its protein product is CASSIQGFNSPLHF.

CDR3 residues: CASSSGPGAREKLFF. Written as DNA, the CDR3 is TGTGCCAGCAGTTCGGGGCCAGGGGCTCGGGAAAAACTGTTTTTT. V gene TRBV28 combines with J gene TRBJ1-4; D might be TRBD1 (6 bases). Germline CDR1 MDHEN, CDR2 SYDVKM. V was clipped by 4 bases and J by 8 bases, with 17 bases between them. This CDR3 region has 15 residues.

V and J are TRBV4-3 and TRBJ1-6; a weak D match, TRBD1 (6 bases). Germline V lookup: CDR1 LGHNA, CDR2 YSLEER. V was clipped by 4 bases and J by 6 bases, with 13 bases between them. This CDR3 is 15 amino acids long. The CDR3 DNA is TGCGCCAGCAGCCGAAACAGGGTTATTAATTCACCCCTCCACTTT. Translation: CASSRNRVINSPLHF.

Regarding this clone: Different DNA sequences within this sample yield the same CDR3. V and J are TRBV5-1 and TRBJ1-5, with 8 nucleotides matching TRBD1. J lost 5 bases, V lost 0 bases, and 1 base had no gene match. This CDR3 has 14 residues. Germline V gives CDR1 SGHRS, CDR2 YFSETQ. Written as DNA, the CDR3 is TGCGCCAGCAGCTTGGCAGGGGGCGATCAGCCCCAGCATTTT. It yields the protein CASSLAGGDQPQHF. The whole variable domain, remainder taken from reference TRBV5-1 and TRBJ1-5, is KAGVTQTPRYLIKTRGQQVTLSCSPISGHRSVSWYQQTPGQGLQFLFEYFSETQRNKGNFPGRFSGRQFSNSRSEMNVSTLELGDSALYLCASSLAGGDQPQHFGDGTRLSIL.

The genes are TRBV24-1 and TRBJ1-1; 10 bases align to TRBD1. CDR3 length: 14 amino acids. V dropped 12 bases and J dropped 1; count of bases not matched to a gene: 7. The germline CDR1 and CDR2 sequences are KGHDR and SFDVKD. CDR3 sequence reads: CASDRGQENTEAFF. The CDR3 DNA is TGTGCCTCCGACAGGGGGCAGGAGAACACTGAAGCTTTCTTT.

The chain uses TRBV11-2 and TRBJ2-1, with a tentative D call TRBD2 (6 bases). Germline assignment: CDR1 SGHAT and CDR2 FQNNGV. The CDR3 is 17 residues long. Trimming shortened V by 1 base and J by 0 bases, and 13 bases separated the two germline ends. The CDR3 region has the DNA TGTGCCAGCAGCTTAGTGGGGTCCGGGAGCTCCTACAATGAGCAGTTCTTC. Protein product: CASSLVGSGSSYNEQFF.

The genes are TRBV19 and TRBJ2-7; the D gene is possibly TRBD1 (5 bases). Trimming took off 3 bases at V and 2 bases at J, with 11 bases between the two ends. This CDR3 has 14 residues. Per the germline V gene, CDR1 is LNHDA and CDR2 is SQIVND (reference sequence). CDR3 protein: CASSIQGGPYEQYF. The CDR3 DNA follows: TGTGCCAGTAGTATTCAGGGCGGACCCTACGAGCAGTACTTC.

In its sample, this clone was seen once. The J gene is TRBJ1-4, the V gene TRBV19, with 7 bases matching TRBD1. This CDR3 comprises 14 residues. V was pared by 10 bases and J by 2 bases, with 7 bases of the junction left unmatched. Germline V gene sequence: CDR1 LNHDA, CDR2 SQIVND (reference sequence). For the CDR3, the DNA is TGTGCCACCAAAAGGGGGCTGACTAATGAAAAACTGTTTTTT. This encodes CATKRGLTNEKLFF.

This chain's CDR3 is CAWSRTGDSGNTIYF. CDR3 nucleotides: TGTGCCTGGTCCCGGACAGGCGACTCTGGAAACACCATATATTTT. The chain combines TRBV30 with TRBJ1-3; TRBD1 matches at 7 bases. The germline V gene has CDR1 GTSNPN and CDR2 SVGIG (reference sequence). V lost 5 bases, J lost 0 bases, and 7 bases stayed unmatched. The length of the CDR3 is 15 residues.